This T cell receptor beta chain derives from a study of CD8 T cells in ankylosing spondylitis. Findings and caveats of the study: CD8+ disease-linked clones were present at relatively low frequencies in blood. Seemingly distinctive of ankylosing spondylitis blood was a TCR beta motif formed by eight highly homologous variants.

The table lists this clonotype with a few counts. The antigen is undetermined. The CDR3 length is 15 residues. Between the trimmed V and J ends, which lost 0 bases and 4 bases, there was a span of 9 bases. CDR1 and CDR2 (germline): MNHEY, SVGEGT. Generation of TCR beta libraries employed quantitative 5'-RACE incorporating molecular barcodes. MiXCR, applied by TCRdb to the 5' RACE reads, yields one record per CDR3 protein. The profile shows 30,000 to 45,000 distinct CDR3 sequences, 16% of them singletons. The rearrangement links TRBV6-2 or TRBV6-3 to TRBJ2-2; D unresolved. This clonotype was obtained from a male donor with ankylosing spondylitis or in good health (not recorded which). The sample taken for sequencing was blood. DNA of the CDR3: TGTGCCAGCAGTTACTCCGGGCCTCCCACCGGGGAGCTGTTTTTT. Amino acids: CASSYSGPPTGELFF.